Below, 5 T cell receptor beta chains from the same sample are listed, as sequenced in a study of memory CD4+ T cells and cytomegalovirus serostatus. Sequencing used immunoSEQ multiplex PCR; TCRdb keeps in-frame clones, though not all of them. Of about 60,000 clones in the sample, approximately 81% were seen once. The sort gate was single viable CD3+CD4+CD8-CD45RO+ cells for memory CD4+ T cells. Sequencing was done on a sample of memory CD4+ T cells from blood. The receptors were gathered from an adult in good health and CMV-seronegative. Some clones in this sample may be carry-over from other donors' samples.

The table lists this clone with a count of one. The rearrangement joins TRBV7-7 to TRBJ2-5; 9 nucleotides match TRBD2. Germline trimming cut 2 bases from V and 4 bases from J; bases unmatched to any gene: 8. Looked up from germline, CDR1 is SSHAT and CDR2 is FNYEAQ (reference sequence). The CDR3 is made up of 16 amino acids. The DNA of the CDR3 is TGTGCCAGCAGCTTACAATATCTAGCGGGATCAGAGACCCAGTACTTC. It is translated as CASSLQYLAGSETQYF.

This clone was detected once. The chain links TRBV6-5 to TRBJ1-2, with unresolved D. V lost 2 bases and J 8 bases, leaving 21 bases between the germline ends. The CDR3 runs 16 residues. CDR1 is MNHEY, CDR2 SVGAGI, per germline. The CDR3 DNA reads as TGTGCCAGCAGTTACATAGGGAGGGAAGGTCATAGGGGCTACACCTTC. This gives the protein CASSYIGREGHRGYTF.

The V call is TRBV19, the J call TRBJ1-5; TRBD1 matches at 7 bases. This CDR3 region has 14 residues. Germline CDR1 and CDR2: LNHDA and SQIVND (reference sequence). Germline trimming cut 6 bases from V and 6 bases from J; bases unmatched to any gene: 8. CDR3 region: CASSPFDRAQPQHF. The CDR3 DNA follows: TGTGCCAGTAGCCCTTTTGACAGGGCTCAGCCCCAGCATTTT.

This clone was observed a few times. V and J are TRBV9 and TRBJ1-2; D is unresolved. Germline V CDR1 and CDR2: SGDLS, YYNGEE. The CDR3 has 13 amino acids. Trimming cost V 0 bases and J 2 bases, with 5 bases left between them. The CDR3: CASSVDSNYGYTF. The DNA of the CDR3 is TGTGCCAGCAGCGTAGACAGCAACTATGGCTACACCTTC.

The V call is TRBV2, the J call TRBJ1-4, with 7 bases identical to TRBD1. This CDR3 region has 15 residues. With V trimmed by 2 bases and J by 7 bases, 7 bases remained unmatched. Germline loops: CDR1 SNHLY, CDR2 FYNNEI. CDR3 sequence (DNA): TGTGCCAGCAGTGAACGGTCAGGGGGGGGTGAAAAACTGTTTTTT. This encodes CASSERSGGGEKLFF.